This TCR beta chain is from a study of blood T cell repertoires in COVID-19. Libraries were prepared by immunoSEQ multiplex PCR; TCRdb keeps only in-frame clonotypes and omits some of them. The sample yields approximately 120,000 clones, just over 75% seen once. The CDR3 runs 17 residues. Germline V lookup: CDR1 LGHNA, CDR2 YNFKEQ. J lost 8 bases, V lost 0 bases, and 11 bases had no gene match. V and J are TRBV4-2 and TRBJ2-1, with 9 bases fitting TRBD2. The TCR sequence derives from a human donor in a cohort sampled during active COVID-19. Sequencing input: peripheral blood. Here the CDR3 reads CASSQEGRGGPVDEQFF. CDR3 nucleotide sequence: TGTGCCAGCAGCCAAGAAGGGCGGGGGGGCCCTGTGGATGAGCAGTTCTTC.